Below, 30 T cell receptor beta chains from the same sample are listed, as sequenced in a study of shared clonotypes between healthy human individuals. Only in-frame clones appear in the TCRdb table, and some are missing; sequencing was by immunoSEQ multiplex PCR. The data contain over a million clones, roughly 96% of them singletons. Sequencing input: naive CD4+ T cells sorted from blood. Specified subset: CD45RA+ positively selected. The origin of the receptors is a man under 40 in good health.

This clone was seen once. The chain joins TRBV7-2 to TRBJ2-1, with 7 bases identical to TRBD2. V lost 2 bases, J lost 0 bases, and 7 bases stayed unmatched. Germline assignment: CDR1 SGHTA and CDR2 FQGNSA. The CDR3 loop spans 17 amino acids. CDR3 DNA: TGTGCCAGCAGCTTATTCGCGGGAGTCCCCTCCTACAATGAGCAGTTCTTC. Its translation: CASSLFAGVPSYNEQFF.

The genes are TRBV18 and TRBJ2-5; D gene unclear. CDR3 length: 13 amino acids. The V and J ends lost 2 bases and 5 bases respectively, with 9 bases between them. Per the germline V gene, CDR1 is KGHSH and CDR2 is LQKENI. The CDR3 loop is CASSPKVSETQYF. CDR3 DNA sequence: TGTGCCAGCTCACCAAAAGTGTCCGAGACCCAGTACTTC.

The V and J genes are TRBV29-1 and TRBJ2-7, with 12 positions matching TRBD1. The junction had 7 bases not matched to a gene; V was cut back by 7 bases and J by 6 bases. From germline, CDR1 is SQVTM and CDR2 ANQGSEA. The CDR3 loop spans 13 amino acids. As DNA, the CDR3 is TGCAGCGCCGCCGGGACAGGGGGCACCGAGCAGTACTTC. Translated: CSAAGTGGTEQYF.

The J gene is TRBJ2-1, the V gene TRBV27; perhaps TRBD2 as D (5 bases). The V gene lost 2 bases and the J gene lost 3 bases, with 8 bases spanning the gap. Germline assignment: CDR1 MNHEY and CDR2 SMNVEV (reference sequence). CDR3 length: 14 amino acids. This CDR3 is CASSLEGIYNEQFF. CDR3 nucleotide sequence: TGTGCCAGCAGTTTAGAGGGAATCTACAATGAGCAGTTCTTC.

The rearrangement uses TRBV18 and TRBJ2-2, with D uncertain. The CDR3 is 15 residues long. CDR1 is KGHSH, CDR2 LQKENI, per germline. The V end was cut by 1 base, the J end by 0 bases, with 6 bases between. CDR3 region: CASSPHPANTGELFF. CDR3 DNA sequence: TGTGCCAGCTCACCACACCCAGCGAACACCGGGGAGCTGTTTTTT.

V usage is TRBV28 and J usage is TRBJ2-2, with D maybe TRBD2 (6 bases). Germline CDR1 and CDR2: MDHEN and SYDVKM. The ends were cut back, 6 bases at V and 7 bases at J, with 15 bases in the middle. The CDR3 loop spans 14 amino acids. The CDR3 reads CASRLGGRGGELFF. The CDR3 DNA reads as TGTGCCAGCAGACTCGGGGGACGGGGCGGGGAGCTGTTTTTT.

The V gene is TRBV27, the J gene TRBJ2-3; 13 bases align to TRBD2. Germline V gene data show CDR1 as MNHEY and CDR2 as SMNVEV (reference sequence). Unmatched junction bases numbered 7, after V lost 4 bases and J lost 0 bases. CDR3 length equals 18 residues. CDR3 loop: CASSWGLAGYSSTDTQYF. The CDR3 coding sequence is TGTGCCAGCAGTTGGGGACTAGCGGGGTACTCTAGCACAGATACGCAGTATTTT.

This chain joins TRBV19 and TRBJ2-5; unclear D gene. This CDR3 contains 12 residues. V dropped 8 bases and J dropped 2 bases, with 9 bases sitting between them. The germline CDR1 and CDR2 sequences are LNHDA and SQIVND (reference sequence). CDR3 in amino acids: CASAPGQETQYF. DNA for the CDR3: TGTGCCAGTGCTCCAGGACAAGAGACCCAGTACTTC.

This clone was detected once. The chain employs TRBV6-6 and TRBJ2-3, with D perhaps given as TRBD1 or TRBD2 (6 bases each). The length of the CDR3 is 14 residues. Germline CDR1 reads MNHNY; CDR2 reads SVGAGI (reference sequence). Trimming pared 5 bases from V and 3 bases from J, leaving 12 bases between. The CDR3 reads CASSRPGATDTQYF. The CDR3, as DNA: TGTGCCAGCAGTCGCCCGGGGGCGACAGATACGCAGTATTTT.

The J gene is TRBJ1-2, the V gene TRBV18; D not certain. The V gene's germline CDR1 is KGHSH and CDR2 LQKENI. V shed 4 bases and J shed 9 bases, with 15 bases lying between them. The CDR3 has 13 amino acids. CDR3 sequence reads: CASSLFDQTRYTF. As DNA, the CDR3 is TGTGCCAGCTCACTTTTCGACCAAACCCGCTACACCTTC.

The CDR3 nucleotides are TGTGCCAGCAGCCCGGGACTACTAACCTCTGGGGCCAACGTCCTGACTTTC. Amino acids: CASSPGLLTSGANVLTF. This chain connects TRBV5-6 to TRBJ2-6; TRBD2 matches 7 bases. The length of the CDR3 is 17 residues. J lost 0 bases, V lost 4 bases, and 7 bases had no gene match. CDR1 is SGHDT and CDR2 is YYEEEE in the germline V gene.

About this clone: The sample carries other DNA sequences with the same CDR3. The chain combines TRBV5-1 with TRBJ2-5; no clear D. The CDR3 totals 13 residues. Germline V gives CDR1 SGHRS, CDR2 YFSETQ. Trimming cost V 0 bases and J 4 bases, with 7 bases left between them. The CDR3 DNA reads TGCGCCAGCAGCTTGGGACCCCGAGAGACCCAGTACTTC. It codes for CASSLGPRETQYF.

The chain couples TRBV4-3 to TRBJ2-2, with D unresolved. V gave up 2 bases and J gave up 2 bases, with 12 bases separating them. Germline-derived CDR1 and CDR2 are LGHNA and YSLEER. The CDR3 runs 16 residues. CDR3 bases: TGCGCCAGCAGCCAATTGACTGTCGTTAACACCGGGGAGCTGTTTTTT. Translation: CASSQLTVVNTGELFF.

The rearrangement joins TRBV5-1 to TRBJ1-2; maybe TRBD1 (6 bases). V lost 4 bases and J 4 bases, leaving 14 bases between the germline ends. Germline values: CDR1 SGHRS, CDR2 YFSETQ. CDR3 length equals 14 residues. The CDR3 reads CASSNLSGAYGYTF. The CDR3 region has the DNA TGCGCCAGCAGCAACTTGTCAGGGGCCTATGGCTACACCTTC.

The chain uses TRBV10-3 and TRBJ1-1; D is unclear. Germline V CDR1 and CDR2: ENHRY, SYGVKD. V was pared by 6 bases and J by 1 base, with 9 bases between. There are 13 residues in the CDR3. CDR3 residues: CAIRTDKNTEAFF. CDR3 in DNA: TGTGCCATCAGAACCGACAAGAACACTGAAGCTTTCTTT.

The V gene is TRBV28, the J gene TRBJ2-7; D possibly corresponds to TRBD1 (6 bases). The V end was cut by 3 bases, the J end by 2 bases, with 23 bases between. Germline V gives CDR1 MDHEN, CDR2 SYDVKM. The CDR3 has 18 residues. The CDR3 nucleotides are TGTGCCAGCAGTTTGAGATCTATCCAGGGGAAGTTTACCTACGAGCAGTACTTC. Amino acid sequence: CASSLRSIQGKFTYEQYF.

The chain combines TRBV11-2 with TRBJ2-1, with D tentatively TRBD2 (5 bases). The CDR3 loop spans 13 amino acids. Germline values: CDR1 SGHAT, CDR2 FQNNGV. V was cut by 3 bases and J by 16 bases, with 19 bases left in between. The CDR3 sequence: CASSLAVEDGEFF. The CDR3, as DNA: TGTGCCAGCAGCTTGGCCGTGGAGGACGGTGAATTCTTC. The whole variable domain, filled in from reference TRBV11-2 and TRBJ2-1, reads EAGVAQSPRYKIIEKRQSVAFWCNPISGHATLYWYQQILGQGPKLLIQFQNNGVVDDSQLPKDRFSAERLKGVDSTLKIQPAKLEDSAVYLCASSLAVEDGEFFGPGTRLTVL.

The chain uses TRBV4-3 and TRBJ2-1; TRBD2 is a possible D gene (6 bases). Deletions cut 0 bases from V and 5 bases from J, with 23 bases between. This CDR3 region has 19 residues. Germline V gene sequence: CDR1 LGHNA, CDR2 YSLEER. DNA for the CDR3: TGCGCCAGCAGCCAAGAGGAGTCAGGTGGACTAATGATTAACAATGAGCAGTTCTTC. Amino acid sequence: CASSQEESGGLMINNEQFF.

The chain couples TRBV9 to TRBJ1-3; D unclear. The V and J ends lost 4 bases and 0 bases respectively, with 8 bases between them. The CDR3 loop spans 14 amino acids. The V gene's germline CDR1 is SGDLS and CDR2 YYNGEE. CDR3 nucleotides: TGTGCCAGCAGCATACAAATCTCTGGAAACACCATATATTTT. Its protein is CASSIQISGNTIYF.

This clone has only one observation. The J gene is TRBJ1-3, the V gene TRBV11-2; D gene unclear. The length of the CDR3 is 15 residues. The V end lost 5 bases, the J end lost 0 bases, and 11 bases lay between the germline ends. Looked up from germline, CDR1 is SGHAT and CDR2 is FQNNGV. CDR3 DNA: TGTGCCAGCAGCCGAACACCGCTCTCTGGAAACACCATATATTTT. Residues: CASSRTPLSGNTIYF.

The chain is built from TRBV11-3 and TRBJ2-7; D is uncertain. CDR3 length equals 13 residues. Trimming took off 0 bases at V and 5 bases at J, with 8 bases between the two ends. The germline V gene encodes CDR1 SGHNT and CDR2 YENEEA. As DNA, the CDR3 is TGTGCCAGCAGCTTAGAGTCCGCTCACGAGCAGTACTTC. Amino acid sequence: CASSLESAHEQYF.

The chain employs TRBV6-5 and TRBJ1-2; 8 bases match TRBD1. CDR3 size: 15 residues. V gave up 4 bases and J gave up 7 bases; unmatched junction bases: 11. Germline CDR1 and CDR2: MNHEY and SVGAGI. The chain's CDR3 is CASSSQGAGSSGYTF. The CDR3 DNA reads TGTGCCAGCAGTTCCCAGGGGGCTGGATCGTCTGGCTACACCTTC.

This clone was found once. The CDR3 coding sequence is TGTGCCACCAGCAGAGGGGGACAGGGGGGTATTTCAACTAATGAAAAACTGTTTTTT. Translated, it gives CATSRGGQGGISTNEKLFF. The chain joins TRBV15 to TRBJ1-4; 11 bases are shared with TRBD1. The CDR3 consists of 19 residues. The J segment lost 0 bases and the V segment lost 1 base, leaving 7 bases of the junction unmatched. CDR1 and CDR2 from the germline V gene are LNHNV and YYDKDF (reference sequence).

This chain joins TRBV18 and TRBJ2-5; D gene unclear. Trimming took off 4 bases at V and 1 base at J, with 10 bases between the two ends. CDR3 length: 14 amino acids. Germline CDR1 KGHSH, CDR2 LQKENI. The CDR3 region has the DNA TGTGCCAGCTCACTTATGACAACCCAAGAGACCCAGTACTTC. Translating it yields CASSLMTTQETQYF. Using reference TRBV18 and TRBJ2-5 for the parts outside the CDR3, the full variable domain is NAGVMQNPRHLVRRRGQEARLRCSPMKGHSHVYWYRQLPEEGLKFMVYLQKENIIDESGMPKERFSAEFPKEGPSILRIQQVVRGDSAAYFCASSLMTTQETQYFGPGTRLLVL.

The chain combines TRBV15 with TRBJ2-3; the match to TRBD1 covers 10 bases. The CDR3 sequence is 17 residues long. The germline V gene has CDR1 LNHNV and CDR2 YYDKDF (reference sequence). Unmatched junction bases numbered 9, after V lost 1 base and J lost 5 bases. This chain's CDR3 is CATSRVKTGGLGDTQYF. The CDR3 DNA sequence: TGTGCCACCAGCAGAGTTAAGACAGGGGGCTTAGGAGATACGCAGTATTTT.

The chain has TRBV15 and TRBJ2-2; D is perhaps TRBD2 (5 bases). CDR3 length: 14 residues. From germline, CDR1 is LNHNV and CDR2 YYDKDF (reference sequence). The ends were cut back, 7 bases at V and 4 bases at J, with 13 bases in the middle. The CDR3 spells CATNRGGVTGELFF. DNA for the CDR3: TGTGCCACCAACCGGGGTGGAGTCACCGGGGAGCTGTTTTTT.

The V gene is TRBV7-9, the J gene TRBJ1-2; TRBD1 is a possible D gene (5 bases). V was cut by 2 bases and J by 3 bases, with 13 bases left in between. Germline V lookup: CDR1 SEHNR, CDR2 FQNEAQ (reference sequence). This CDR3 has 15 amino acids. The CDR3 loop is CASSLKQGGYYGYTF. The CDR3 DNA is TGTGCCAGCAGCTTAAAGCAGGGAGGGTACTATGGCTACACCTTC.

This chain uses TRBV7-2 with TRBJ2-7; 8 positions match TRBD2. This CDR3 has 15 amino acids. Per germline, CDR1 SGHTA and CDR2 FQGNSA. Trimming removed 2 bases from V and 5 bases from J; junction bases left unmatched: 8. CDR3 nucleotide sequence: TGTGCCAGCAGCTTAAGCAGCGGGAGTTTCCACGAGCAGTACTTC. Its protein is CASSLSSGSFHEQYF.

The V call is TRBV28, the J call TRBJ2-5, with D possibly matching TRBD1 (6 bases). Trimming stripped 5 bases from V and 5 bases from J, with 15 bases between. The germline gives CDR1 MDHEN, CDR2 SYDVKM. CDR3 length equals 14 residues. CDR3 DNA: TGTGCCAGCAGTGGTAACAGGGTTGGGGAGACCCAGTACTTC. Translation gives CASSGNRVGETQYF.

The chain has TRBV10-2 and TRBJ1-2, with D tentatively TRBD1 (5 bases). Between the trimmed V and J ends, which lost 3 bases and 4 bases, there was a span of 15 bases. This CDR3 spans 15 amino acids. Per germline, CDR1 WSHSY and CDR2 SAAADI. This CDR3 is CASSDVRGAPYGYTF. CDR3 DNA: TGCGCCAGCAGTGATGTGCGGGGCGCGCCCTATGGCTACACCTTC.